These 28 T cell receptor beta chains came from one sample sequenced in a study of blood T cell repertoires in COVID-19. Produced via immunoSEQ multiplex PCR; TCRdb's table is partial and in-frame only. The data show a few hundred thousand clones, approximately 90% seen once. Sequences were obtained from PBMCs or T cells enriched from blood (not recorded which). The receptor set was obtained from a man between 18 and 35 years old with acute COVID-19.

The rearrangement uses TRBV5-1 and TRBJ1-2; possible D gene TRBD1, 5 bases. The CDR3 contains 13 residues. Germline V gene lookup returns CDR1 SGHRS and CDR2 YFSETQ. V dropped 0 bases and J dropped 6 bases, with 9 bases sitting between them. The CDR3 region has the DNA TGCGCCAGCAGCTTGGACAGGCTTGATGGCTACACCTTC. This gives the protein CASSLDRLDGYTF.

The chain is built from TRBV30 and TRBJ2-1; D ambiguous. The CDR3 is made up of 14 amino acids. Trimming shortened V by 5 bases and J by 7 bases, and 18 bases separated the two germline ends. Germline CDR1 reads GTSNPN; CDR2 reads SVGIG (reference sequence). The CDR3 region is CAWARFSSENEQFF. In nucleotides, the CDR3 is TGTGCCTGGGCCCGTTTTAGCAGCGAGAATGAGCAGTTCTTC.

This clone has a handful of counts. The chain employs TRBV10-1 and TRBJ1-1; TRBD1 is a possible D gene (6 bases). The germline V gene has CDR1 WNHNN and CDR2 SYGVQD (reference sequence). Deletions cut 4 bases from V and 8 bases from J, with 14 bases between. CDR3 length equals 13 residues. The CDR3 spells CASSGSSGGEAFF. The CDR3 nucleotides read TGCGCCAGCAGTGGATCCTCGGGGGGCGAAGCTTTCTTT.

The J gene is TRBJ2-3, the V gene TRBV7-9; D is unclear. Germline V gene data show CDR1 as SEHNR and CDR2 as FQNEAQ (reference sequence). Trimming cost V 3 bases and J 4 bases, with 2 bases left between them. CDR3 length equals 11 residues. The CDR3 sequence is CASSFSDTQYF. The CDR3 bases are TGTGCCAGCAGCTTCTCAGATACGCAGTATTTT. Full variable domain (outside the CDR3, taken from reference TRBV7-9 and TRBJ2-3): DTGVSQNPRHKITKRGQNVTFRCDPISEHNRLYWYRQTLGQGPEFLTYFQNEAQLEKSRLLSDRFSAERPKGSFSTLEIQRTEQGDSAMYLCASSFSDTQYFGPGTRLTVL.

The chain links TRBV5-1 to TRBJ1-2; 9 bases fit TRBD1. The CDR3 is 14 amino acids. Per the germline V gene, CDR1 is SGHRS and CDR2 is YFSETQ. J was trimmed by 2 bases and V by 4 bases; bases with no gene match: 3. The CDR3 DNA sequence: TGCGCCAGCAGCCGTGGACAGGGGAACTATGGCTACACCTTC. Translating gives CASSRGQGNYGYTF.

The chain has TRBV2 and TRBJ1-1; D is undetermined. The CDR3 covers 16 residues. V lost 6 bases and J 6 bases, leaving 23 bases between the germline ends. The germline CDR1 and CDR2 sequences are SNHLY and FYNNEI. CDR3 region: CASRRQEANLKAEAFF. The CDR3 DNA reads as TGTGCCAGCAGAAGACAAGAAGCTAACTTGAAGGCTGAAGCTTTCTTT.

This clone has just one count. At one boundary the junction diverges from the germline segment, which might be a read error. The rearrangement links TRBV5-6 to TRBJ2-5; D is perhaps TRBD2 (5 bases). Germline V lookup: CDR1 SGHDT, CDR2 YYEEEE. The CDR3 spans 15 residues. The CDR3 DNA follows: TGTGCCAGCAGCTTCATTGGTCGGGGTGGAGAGACCCGGTACTTC. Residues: CASSFIGRGGETRYF.

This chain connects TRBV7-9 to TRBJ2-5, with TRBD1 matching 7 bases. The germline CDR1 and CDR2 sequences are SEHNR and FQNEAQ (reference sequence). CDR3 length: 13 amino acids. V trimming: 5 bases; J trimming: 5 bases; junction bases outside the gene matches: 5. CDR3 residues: CASSLTGLETQYF. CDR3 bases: TGTGCCAGCAGCCTGACAGGGTTGGAGACCCAGTACTTC. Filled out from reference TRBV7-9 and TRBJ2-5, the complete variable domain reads DTGVSQNPRHKITKRGQNVTFRCDPISEHNRLYWYRQTLGQGPEFLTYFQNEAQLEKSRLLSDRFSAERPKGSFSTLEIQRTEQGDSAMYLCASSLTGLETQYFGPGTRLLVL.

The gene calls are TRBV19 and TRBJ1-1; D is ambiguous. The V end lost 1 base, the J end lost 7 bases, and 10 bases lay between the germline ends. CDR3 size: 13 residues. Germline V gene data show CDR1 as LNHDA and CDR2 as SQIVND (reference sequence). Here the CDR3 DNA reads TGTGCCAGTAGTATAGGCGGAGCAGATGAAGCTTTCTTT. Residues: CASSIGGADEAFF.

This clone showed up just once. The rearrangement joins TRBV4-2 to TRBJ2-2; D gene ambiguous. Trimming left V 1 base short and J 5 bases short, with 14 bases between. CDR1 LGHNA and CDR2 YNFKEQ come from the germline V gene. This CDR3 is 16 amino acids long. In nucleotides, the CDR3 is TGTGCCAGCAGCCAAGTCCAGGCGTCGTTTACCGGGGAGCTGTTTTTT. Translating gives CASSQVQASFTGELFF.

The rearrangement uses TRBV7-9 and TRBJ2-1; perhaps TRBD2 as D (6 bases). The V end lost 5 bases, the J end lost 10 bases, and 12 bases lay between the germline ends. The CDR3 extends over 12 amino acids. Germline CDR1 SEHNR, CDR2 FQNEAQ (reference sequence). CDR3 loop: CASSLGGGEQFF. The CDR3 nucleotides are TGTGCCAGCAGCCTCGGGGGTGGGGAGCAGTTCTTC.

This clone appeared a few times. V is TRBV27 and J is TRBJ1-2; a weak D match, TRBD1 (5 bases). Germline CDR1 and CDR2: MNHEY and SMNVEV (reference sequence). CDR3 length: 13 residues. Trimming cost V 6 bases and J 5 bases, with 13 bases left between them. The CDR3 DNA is TGTGCCAGCAGGAGGCAGGGTGGTTATGGCTACACCTTC. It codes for CASRRQGGYGYTF.

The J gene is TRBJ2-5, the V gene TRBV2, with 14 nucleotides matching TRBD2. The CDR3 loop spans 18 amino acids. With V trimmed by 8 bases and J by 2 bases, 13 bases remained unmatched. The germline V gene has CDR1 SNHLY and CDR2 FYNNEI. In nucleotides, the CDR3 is TGTGCCAGCGTGAAGGGGACTAGCGGGAGAGGGCGACAAGAGACCCAGTACTTC. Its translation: CASVKGTSGRGRQETQYF.

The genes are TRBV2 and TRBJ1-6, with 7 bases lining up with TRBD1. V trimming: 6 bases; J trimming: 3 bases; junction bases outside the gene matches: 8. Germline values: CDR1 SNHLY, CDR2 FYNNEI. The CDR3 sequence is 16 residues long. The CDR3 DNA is TGTGCCAGCAGGGACAGGTCGCGGGGCTATAATTCACCCCTCCACTTT. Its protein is CASRDRSRGYNSPLHF.

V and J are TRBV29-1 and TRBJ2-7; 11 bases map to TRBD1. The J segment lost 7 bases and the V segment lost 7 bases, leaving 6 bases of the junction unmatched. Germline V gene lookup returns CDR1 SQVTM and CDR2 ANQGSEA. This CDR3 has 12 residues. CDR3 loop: CSAAWDRGEQYF. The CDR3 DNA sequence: TGCAGCGCCGCATGGGACAGGGGGGAGCAGTACTTC.

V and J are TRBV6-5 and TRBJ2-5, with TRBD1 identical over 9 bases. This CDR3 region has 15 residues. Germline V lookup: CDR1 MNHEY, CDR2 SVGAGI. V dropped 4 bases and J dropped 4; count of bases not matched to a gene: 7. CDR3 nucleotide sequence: TGTGCCAGCAGTTCGGGACAGGGAACTTTAGAGACCCAGTACTTC. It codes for CASSSGQGTLETQYF.

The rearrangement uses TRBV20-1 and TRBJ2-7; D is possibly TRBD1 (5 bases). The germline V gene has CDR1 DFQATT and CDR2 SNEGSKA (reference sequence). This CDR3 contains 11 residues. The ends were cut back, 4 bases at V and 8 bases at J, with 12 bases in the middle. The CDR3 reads CSATQGLQQYF. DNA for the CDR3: TGCAGTGCTACTCAGGGTTTACAGCAGTACTTC.

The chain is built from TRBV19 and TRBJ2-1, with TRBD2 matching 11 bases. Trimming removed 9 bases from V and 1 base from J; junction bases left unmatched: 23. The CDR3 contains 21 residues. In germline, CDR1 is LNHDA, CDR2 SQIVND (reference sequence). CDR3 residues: CASQALRRTPGLAASYNEQFF. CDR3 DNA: TGTGCCAGCCAAGCCCTGAGACGGACCCCGGGACTAGCGGCTTCCTACAATGAGCAGTTCTTC.

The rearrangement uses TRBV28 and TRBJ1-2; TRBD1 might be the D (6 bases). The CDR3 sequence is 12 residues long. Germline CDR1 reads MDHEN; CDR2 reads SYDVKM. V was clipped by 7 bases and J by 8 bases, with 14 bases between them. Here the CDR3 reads CASNINREGYTF. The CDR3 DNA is TGTGCCAGCAATATAAACAGGGAGGGCTACACCTTC.

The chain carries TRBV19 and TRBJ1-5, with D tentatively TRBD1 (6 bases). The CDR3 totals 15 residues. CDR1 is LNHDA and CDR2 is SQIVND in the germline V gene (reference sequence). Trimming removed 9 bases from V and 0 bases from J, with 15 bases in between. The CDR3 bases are TGTGCCAGCTCCCATCAGGGGTATAGCAATCAGCCCCAGCATTTT. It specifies CASSHQGYSNQPQHF. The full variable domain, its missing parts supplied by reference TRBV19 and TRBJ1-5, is DGGITQSPKYLFRKEGQNVTLSCEQNLNHDAMYWYRQDPGQGLRLIYYSQIVNDFQKGDIAEGYSVSREKKESFPLTVTSAQKNPTAFYLCASSHQGYSNQPQHFGDGTRLSIL.

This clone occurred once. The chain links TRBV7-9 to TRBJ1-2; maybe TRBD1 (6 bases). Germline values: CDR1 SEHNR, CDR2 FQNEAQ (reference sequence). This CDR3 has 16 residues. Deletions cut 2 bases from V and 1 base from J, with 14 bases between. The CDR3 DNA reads TGTGCCAGCAGCTTATTGGTGGGCAGGGGTAACTATGGCTACACCTTC. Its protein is CASSLLVGRGNYGYTF.

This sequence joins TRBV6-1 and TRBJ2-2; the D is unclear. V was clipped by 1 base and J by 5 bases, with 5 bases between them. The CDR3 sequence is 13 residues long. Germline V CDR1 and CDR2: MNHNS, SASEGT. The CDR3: CASSEVRTGELFF. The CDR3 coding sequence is TGTGCCAGCAGTGAAGTGAGGACCGGGGAGCTGTTTTTT.

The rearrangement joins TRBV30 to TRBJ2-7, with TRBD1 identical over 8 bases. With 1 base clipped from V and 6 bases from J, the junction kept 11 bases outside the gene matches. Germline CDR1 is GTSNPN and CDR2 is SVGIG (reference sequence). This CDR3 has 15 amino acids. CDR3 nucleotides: TGTGCCTGGAGTGCTGGGACAGGACTTCAAGGCGAGCAGTACTTC. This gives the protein CAWSAGTGLQGEQYF.

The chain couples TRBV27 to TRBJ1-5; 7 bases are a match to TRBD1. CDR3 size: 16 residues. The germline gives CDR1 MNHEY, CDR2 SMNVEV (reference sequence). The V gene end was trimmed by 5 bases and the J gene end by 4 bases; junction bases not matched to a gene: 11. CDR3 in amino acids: CASSPHRGGGNQPQHF. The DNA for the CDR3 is TGTGCCAGCAGTCCTCACAGGGGAGGAGGAAATCAGCCCCAGCATTTT.

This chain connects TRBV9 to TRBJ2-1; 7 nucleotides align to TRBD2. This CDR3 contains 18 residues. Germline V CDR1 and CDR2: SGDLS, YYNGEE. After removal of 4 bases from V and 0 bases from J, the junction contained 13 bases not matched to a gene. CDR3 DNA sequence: TGTGCCAGCAGCCCAGGAGCCTATGGCGGGAGCTCCTACAATGAGCAGTTCTTC. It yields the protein CASSPGAYGGSSYNEQFF. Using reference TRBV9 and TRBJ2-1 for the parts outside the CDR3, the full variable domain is DSGVTQTPKHLITATGQRVTLRCSPRSGDLSVYWYQQSLDQGLQFLIQYYNGEERAKGNILERFSAQQFPDLHSELNLSSLELGDSALYFCASSPGAYGGSSYNEQFFGPGTRLTVL.

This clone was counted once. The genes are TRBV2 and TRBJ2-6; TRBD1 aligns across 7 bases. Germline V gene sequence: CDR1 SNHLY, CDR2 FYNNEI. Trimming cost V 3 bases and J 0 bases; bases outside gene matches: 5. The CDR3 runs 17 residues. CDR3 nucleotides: TGTGCCAGCAGTGAGGGACAGTTCGACTCTGGGGCCAACGTCCTGACTTTC. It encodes CASSEGQFDSGANVLTF.

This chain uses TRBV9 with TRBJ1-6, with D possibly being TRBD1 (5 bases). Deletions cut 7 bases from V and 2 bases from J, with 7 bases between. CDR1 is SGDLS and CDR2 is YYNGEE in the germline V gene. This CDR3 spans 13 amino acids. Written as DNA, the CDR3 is TGTGCCAGCCAGGGAACCTATAATTCACCCCTCCACTTT. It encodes CASQGTYNSPLHF.

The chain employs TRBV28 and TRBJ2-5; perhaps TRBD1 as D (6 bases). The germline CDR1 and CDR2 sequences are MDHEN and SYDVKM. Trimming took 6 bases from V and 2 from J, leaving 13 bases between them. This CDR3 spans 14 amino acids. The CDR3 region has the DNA TGTGCCAGCAGCTCCGGACAGCCTCAAGAGACCCAGTACTTC. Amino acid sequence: CASSSGQPQETQYF.